This T cell receptor (beta chain) was documented in a study of PD-L1 blockade in urothelial cancer. Time point specified: peripheral blood 6 weeks after treatment start. Notes on this clone: Its antigen is still unknown.

Study-wide points: In blood at 3 weeks, tumor-associated clones expanded more among patients with durable benefit.

The CDR3 sequence is 15 residues long. Germline CDR1 is MDHEN and CDR2 is SYDVKM. With 5 bases clipped from V and 5 bases from J, the junction kept 8 bases outside the gene matches. Clones were sequenced by immunoSEQ multiplex PCR, and TCRdb holds only the in-frame ones, with some missing. The data hold about 45,000 clones, with more than 75% observed a single time. The J gene is TRBJ2-1, the V gene TRBV28; 8 bases map to TRBD2. The sequencing used PBMCs, collected around atezolizumab (anti-PD-L1) treatment. The sequence was obtained from a man in his fifties or sixties with urothelial cancer. CDR3 nucleotides: TGTGCCAGCAGTCTACGGGGTAGCGGGAACAATGAGCAGTTCTTC. It specifies CASSLRGSGNNEQFF.